This T cell receptor (beta chain) was observed in a study of OX40 agonist ivuxolimab in advanced cancers. CDR1 and CDR2 (germline): SNHLY, FYNNEI. The CDR3 length is 16 residues. V lost 3 bases and J lost 4, with 18 bases in between. Assay used: immunoSEQ multiplex PCR; TCRdb lists only in-frame clones, some missing. This sample yields roughly 45,000 clones, of which about 85% are seen a single time; about 20% belongs to the top ten. The sequence was collected from an adult with an advanced solid tumor such as melanoma, head and neck, liver or kidney cancer. This specimen consisted of CD4+ or CD8+ T cells sorted from blood, obtained in a trial of the OX40 agonist ivuxolimab. The chain has TRBV2 and TRBJ1-1; maybe TRBD1 (6 bases). In DNA form, the CDR3 reads TGTGCCAGCAGTGATCCGGGAAGAGTCAGGGGCACTGAAGCTTTCTTT. Residues: CASSDPGRVRGTEAFF.